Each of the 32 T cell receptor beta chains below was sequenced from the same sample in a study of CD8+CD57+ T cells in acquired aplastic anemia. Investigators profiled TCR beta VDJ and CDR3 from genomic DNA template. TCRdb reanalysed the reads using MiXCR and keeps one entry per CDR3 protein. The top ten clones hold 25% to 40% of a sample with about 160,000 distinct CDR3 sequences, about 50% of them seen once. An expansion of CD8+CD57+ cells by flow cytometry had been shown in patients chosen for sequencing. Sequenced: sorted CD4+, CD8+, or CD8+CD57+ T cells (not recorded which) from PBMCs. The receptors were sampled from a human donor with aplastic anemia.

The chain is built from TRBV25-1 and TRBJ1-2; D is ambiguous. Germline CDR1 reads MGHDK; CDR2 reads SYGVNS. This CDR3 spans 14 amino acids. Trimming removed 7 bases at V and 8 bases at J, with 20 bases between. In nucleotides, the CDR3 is TGTGCCAGCACTTCGTCGAAGGGCGTGCGGGGCTACACCTTC. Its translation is CASTSSKGVRGYTF.

The CDR3 DNA follows: TGTGCCACCGTATCGGTGGGGGGGCAGCATGAAAAACTGTTTTTT. As protein: CATVSVGGQHEKLFF. The chain has TRBV19 and TRBJ1-4, with D tentatively TRBD1 (6 bases). The CDR3 has 15 residues. CDR1 and CDR2 (germline): LNHDA, SQIVND (reference sequence). The germline V and J ends were trimmed by 10 bases and 6 bases, with 21 bases remaining between them.

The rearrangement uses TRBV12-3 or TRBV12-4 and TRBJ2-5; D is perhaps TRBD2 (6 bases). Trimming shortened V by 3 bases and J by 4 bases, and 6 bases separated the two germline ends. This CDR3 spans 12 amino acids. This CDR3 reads CASSFSGETQYF. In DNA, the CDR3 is TGTGCCAGCAGTTTTAGCGGAGAGACCCAGTACTTC.

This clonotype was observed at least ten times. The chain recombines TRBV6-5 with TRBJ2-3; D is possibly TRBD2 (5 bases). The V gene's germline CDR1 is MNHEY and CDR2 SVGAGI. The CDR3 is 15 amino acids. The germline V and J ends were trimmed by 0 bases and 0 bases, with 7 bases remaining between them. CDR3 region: CASSYSGGSTDTQYF. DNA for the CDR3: TGTGCCAGCAGTTACTCGGGCGGGAGCACAGATACGCAGTATTTT.

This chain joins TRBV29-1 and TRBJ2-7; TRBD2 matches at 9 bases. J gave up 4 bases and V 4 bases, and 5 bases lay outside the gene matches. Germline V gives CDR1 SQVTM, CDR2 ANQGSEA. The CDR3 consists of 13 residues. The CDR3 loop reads CSVVGLATYEQYF. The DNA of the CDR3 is TGCAGCGTTGTAGGACTAGCGACTTACGAGCAGTACTTC.

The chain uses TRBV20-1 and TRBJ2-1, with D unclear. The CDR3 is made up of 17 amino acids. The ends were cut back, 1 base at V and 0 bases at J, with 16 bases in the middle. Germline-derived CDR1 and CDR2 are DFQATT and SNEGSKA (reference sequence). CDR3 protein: CSARGYRTESSYNEQFF. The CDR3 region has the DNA TGCAGTGCTAGAGGTTATCGGACGGAGAGCTCCTACAATGAGCAGTTCTTC.

CDR3 protein: CASSVDYEETQYF. For the CDR3, the DNA is TGTGCCAGTAGTGTGGACTACGAAGAGACCCAGTACTTC. The chain uses TRBV19 and TRBJ2-5; tentative D call: TRBD2 (6 bases). Trimming stripped 5 bases from V and 3 bases from J, with 10 bases between. The germline gives CDR1 LNHDA, CDR2 SQIVND (reference sequence). The CDR3 is made up of 13 amino acids.

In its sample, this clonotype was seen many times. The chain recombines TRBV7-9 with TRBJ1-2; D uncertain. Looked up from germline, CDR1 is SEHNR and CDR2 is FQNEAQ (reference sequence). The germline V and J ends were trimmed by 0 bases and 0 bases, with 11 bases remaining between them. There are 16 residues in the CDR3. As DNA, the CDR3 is TGTGCCAGCAGCTTAGCGAAGAGGAAGTCTAACTATGGCTACACCTTC. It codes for CASSLAKRKSNYGYTF. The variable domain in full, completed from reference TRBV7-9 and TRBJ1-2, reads DTGVSQNPRHKITKRGQNVTFRCDPISEHNRLYWYRQTLGQGPEFLTYFQNEAQLEKSRLLSDRFSAERPKGSFSTLEIQRTEQGDSAMYLCASSLAKRKSNYGYTFGSGTRLTVV.

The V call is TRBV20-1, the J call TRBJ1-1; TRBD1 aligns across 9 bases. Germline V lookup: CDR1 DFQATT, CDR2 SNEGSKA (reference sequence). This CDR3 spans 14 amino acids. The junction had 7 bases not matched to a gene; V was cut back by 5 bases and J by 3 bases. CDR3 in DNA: TGCAGTGCTCCCCTGACAGGGGGGTACACTGAAGCTTTCTTT. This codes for CSAPLTGGYTEAFF.

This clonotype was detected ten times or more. CDR3 region: CSVRTSGSVNEQFF. The CDR3, as DNA: TGCAGCGTCCGGACTAGCGGGAGTGTTAATGAGCAGTTCTTC. The chain has TRBV29-1 and TRBJ2-1; the match to TRBD2 covers 13 bases. This CDR3 comprises 14 residues. The germline gives CDR1 SQVTM, CDR2 ANQGSEA. J gave up 7 bases and V 6 bases, and 6 bases lay outside the gene matches.

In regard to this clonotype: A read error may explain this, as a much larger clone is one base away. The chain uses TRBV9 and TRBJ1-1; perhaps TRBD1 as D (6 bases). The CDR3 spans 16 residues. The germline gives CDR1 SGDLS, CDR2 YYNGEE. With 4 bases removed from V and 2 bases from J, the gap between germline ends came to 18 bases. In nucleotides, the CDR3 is TGTGCCAGCAGCTCCCGGGCCAGGGGTCCCAACACTGAAGCTTTCTTT. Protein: CASSSRARGPNTEAFF.

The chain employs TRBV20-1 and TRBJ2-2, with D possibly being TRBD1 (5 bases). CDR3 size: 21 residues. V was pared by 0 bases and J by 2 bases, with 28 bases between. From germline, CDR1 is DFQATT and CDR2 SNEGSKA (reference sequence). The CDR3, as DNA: TGCAGTGCTAGAGACCTTAGGGGTGTATCTGAGTGGGGCAGCAACACCGGGGAGCTGTTTTTT. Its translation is CSARDLRGVSEWGSNTGELFF.

CDR3 region: CASSPSGSEQYF. CDR3 bases: TGTGCCAGCAGTCCTTCAGGGAGCGAGCAGTACTTC. The genes are TRBV11-2 and TRBJ2-7; D is possibly TRBD1 or TRBD2 (5 bases each). The CDR3 length is 12 residues. The V and J ends lost 6 bases and 6 bases respectively, with 12 bases between them. In germline, CDR1 is SGHAT, CDR2 FQNNGV.

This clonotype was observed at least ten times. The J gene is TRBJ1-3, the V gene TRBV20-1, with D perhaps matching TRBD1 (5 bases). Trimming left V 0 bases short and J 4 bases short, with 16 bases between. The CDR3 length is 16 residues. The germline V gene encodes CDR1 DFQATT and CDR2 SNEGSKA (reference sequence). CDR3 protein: CSARDSYRPPGNTIYF. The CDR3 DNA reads TGCAGTGCTAGAGATTCCTACAGGCCACCGGGAAACACCATATATTTT.

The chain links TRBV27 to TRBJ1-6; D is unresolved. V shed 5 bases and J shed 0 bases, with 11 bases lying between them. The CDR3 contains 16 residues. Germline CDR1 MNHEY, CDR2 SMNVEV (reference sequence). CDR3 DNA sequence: TGTGCCAGCAGTCCCAGTGACCGCTCCTATAATTCACCCCTCCACTTT. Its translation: CASSPSDRSYNSPLHF.

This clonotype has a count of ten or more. This CDR3 reads CATSPRRGPSQPQHF. The CDR3 DNA is TGTGCCACTTCCCCCCGGAGGGGTCCCAGTCAGCCCCAGCATTTT. V is TRBV15 and J is TRBJ1-5, with D possibly being TRBD1 (5 bases). Trimming removed 9 bases from V and 6 bases from J, with 21 bases in between. The CDR3 has 15 residues. Germline V gene data show CDR1 as LNHNV and CDR2 as YYDKDF (reference sequence).

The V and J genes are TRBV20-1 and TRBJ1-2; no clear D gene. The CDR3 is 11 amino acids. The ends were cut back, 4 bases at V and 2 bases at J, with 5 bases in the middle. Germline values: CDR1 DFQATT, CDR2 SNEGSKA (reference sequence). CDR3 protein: CSAMRNYGYTF. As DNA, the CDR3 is TGCAGTGCTATGAGGAACTATGGCTACACCTTC.

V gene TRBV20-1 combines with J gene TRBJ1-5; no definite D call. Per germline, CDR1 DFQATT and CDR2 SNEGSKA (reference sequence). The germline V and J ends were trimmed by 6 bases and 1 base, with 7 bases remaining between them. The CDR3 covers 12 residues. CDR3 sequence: CSAHDSNQPQHF. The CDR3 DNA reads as TGCAGTGCCCATGACAGCAATCAGCCCCAGCATTTT.

The CDR3 nucleotides are TGTGCCATCAGTGAGGCGGGAGGGGTGTACGAGCAGTACTTC. Translated, it gives CAISEAGGVYEQYF. The chain has TRBV10-3 and TRBJ2-7; 9 bases line up with TRBD2. The germline V gene has CDR1 ENHRY and CDR2 SYGVKD. Losses at the gene ends were 2 bases for V and 4 bases for J; bases not matched to a gene: 3. The CDR3 is made up of 14 amino acids.

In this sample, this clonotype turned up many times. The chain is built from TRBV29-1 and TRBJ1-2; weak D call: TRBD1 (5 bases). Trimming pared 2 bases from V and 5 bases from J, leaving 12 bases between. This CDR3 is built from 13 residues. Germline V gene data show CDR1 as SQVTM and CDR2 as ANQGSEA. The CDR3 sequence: CSVETGEGYGYTF. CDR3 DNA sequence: TGCAGCGTTGAAACAGGAGAGGGTTATGGCTACACCTTC. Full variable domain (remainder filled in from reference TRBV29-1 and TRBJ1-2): SAVISQKPSRDICQRGTSLTIQCQVDSQVTMMFWYRQQPGQSLTLIATANQGSEATYESGFVIDKFPISRPNLTFSTLTVSNMSPEDSSIYLCSVETGEGYGYTFGSGTRLTVV.

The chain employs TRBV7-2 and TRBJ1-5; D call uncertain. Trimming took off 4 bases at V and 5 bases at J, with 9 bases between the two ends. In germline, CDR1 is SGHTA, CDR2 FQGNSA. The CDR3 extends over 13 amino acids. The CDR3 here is CASSSGPDQPQHF. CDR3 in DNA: TGTGCCAGCAGCTCCGGTCCCGATCAGCCCCAGCATTTT.

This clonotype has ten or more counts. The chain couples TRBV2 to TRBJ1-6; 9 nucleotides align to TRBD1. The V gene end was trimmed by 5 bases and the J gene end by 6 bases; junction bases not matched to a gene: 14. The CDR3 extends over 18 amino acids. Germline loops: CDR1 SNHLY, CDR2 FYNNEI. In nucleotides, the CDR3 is TGTGCCAGCAGTCCGAACCTACAGGGGGCGAGCTTTAATTCACCCCTCCACTTT. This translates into CASSPNLQGASFNSPLHF.

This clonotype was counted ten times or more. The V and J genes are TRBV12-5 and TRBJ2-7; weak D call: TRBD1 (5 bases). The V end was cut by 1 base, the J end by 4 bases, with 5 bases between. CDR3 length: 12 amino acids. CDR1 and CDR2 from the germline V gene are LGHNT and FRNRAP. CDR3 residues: CASGLEGYEQYF. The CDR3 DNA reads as TGTGCTAGTGGTTTGGAGGGGTACGAGCAGTACTTC.

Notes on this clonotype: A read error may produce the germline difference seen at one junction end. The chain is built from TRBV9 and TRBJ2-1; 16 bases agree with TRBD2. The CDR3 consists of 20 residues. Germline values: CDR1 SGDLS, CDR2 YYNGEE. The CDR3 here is CASGVDSSRGTSGRADEQFF. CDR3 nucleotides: TGTGCCAGCGGCGTAGACAGTAGCAGGGGGACTAGCGGGAGGGCGGATGAGCAGTTCTTC.

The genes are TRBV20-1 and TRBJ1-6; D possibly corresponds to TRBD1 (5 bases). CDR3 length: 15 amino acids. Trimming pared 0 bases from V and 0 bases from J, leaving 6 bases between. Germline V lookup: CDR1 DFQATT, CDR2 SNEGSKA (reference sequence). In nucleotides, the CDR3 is TGCAGTGCTAGAGATAGGGGCTCCTATAATTCACCCCTCCACTTT. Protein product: CSARDRGSYNSPLHF.

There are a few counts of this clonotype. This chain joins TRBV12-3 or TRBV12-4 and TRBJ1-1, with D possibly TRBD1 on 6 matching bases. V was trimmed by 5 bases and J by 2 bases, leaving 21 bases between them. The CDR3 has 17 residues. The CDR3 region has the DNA TGTGCCAGCAGTGACACAGGGATGTATCCCTTAAACACTGAAGCTTTCTTT. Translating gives CASSDTGMYPLNTEAFF.

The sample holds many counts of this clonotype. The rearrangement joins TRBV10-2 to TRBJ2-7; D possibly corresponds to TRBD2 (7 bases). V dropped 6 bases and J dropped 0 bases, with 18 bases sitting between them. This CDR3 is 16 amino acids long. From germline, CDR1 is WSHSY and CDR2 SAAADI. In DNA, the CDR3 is TGCGCCAGCAGACCCCCGGGGGGCCGGAGCTCCTACGAGCAGTACTTC. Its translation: CASRPPGGRSSYEQYF.

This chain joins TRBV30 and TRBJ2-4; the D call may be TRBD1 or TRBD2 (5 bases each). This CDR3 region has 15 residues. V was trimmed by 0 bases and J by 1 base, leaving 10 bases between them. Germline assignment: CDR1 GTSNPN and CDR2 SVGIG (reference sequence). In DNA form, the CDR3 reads TGTGCCTGGAGTGTGAGGGGCCTGGCCAAAAACATTCAGTACTTC. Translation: CAWSVRGLAKNIQYF.

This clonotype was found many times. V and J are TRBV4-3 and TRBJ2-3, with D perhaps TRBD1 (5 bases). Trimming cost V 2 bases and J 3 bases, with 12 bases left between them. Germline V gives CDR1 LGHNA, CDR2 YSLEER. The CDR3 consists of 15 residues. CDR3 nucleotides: TGCGCCAGCAGCCAAAGGGGCAGGGCGACAGATACGCAGTATTTT. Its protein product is CASSQRGRATDTQYF.

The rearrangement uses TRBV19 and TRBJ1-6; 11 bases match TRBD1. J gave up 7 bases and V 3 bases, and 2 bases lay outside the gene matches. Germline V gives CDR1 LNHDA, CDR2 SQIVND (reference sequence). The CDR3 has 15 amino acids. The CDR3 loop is CASSIRTGGNSPLHF. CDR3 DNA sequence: TGTGCCAGTAGTATCAGGACAGGGGGCAATTCACCCCTCCACTTT.

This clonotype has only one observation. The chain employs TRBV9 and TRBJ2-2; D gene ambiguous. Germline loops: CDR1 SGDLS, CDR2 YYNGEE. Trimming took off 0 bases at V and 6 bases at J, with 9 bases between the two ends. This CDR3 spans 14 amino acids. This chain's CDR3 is CASSVVTFPGELFF. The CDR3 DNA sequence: TGTGCCAGCAGCGTAGTTACGTTCCCCGGGGAGCTGTTTTTT.

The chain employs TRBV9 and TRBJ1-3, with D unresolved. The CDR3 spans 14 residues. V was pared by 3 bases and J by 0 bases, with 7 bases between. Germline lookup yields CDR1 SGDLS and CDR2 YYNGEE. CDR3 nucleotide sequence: TGTGCCAGCAGCGATTCCGACTCTGGAAACACCATATATTTT. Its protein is CASSDSDSGNTIYF.